The clone carrying this T cell receptor beta chain was counted a few times. Antigen: not known. This sample stems from a study of vaccination and CD4 T cells after COVID-19. Study as a whole: Overlapping spike peptides from SARS-CoV-2, HCoV-NL63, HCoV-OC43 and HCoV-229E served to stimulate the cells.

The CDR3 is 15 residues long. Germline CDR1 KGHDR, CDR2 SFDVKD. V gave up 7 bases and J gave up 1 base; unmatched junction bases: 7. Researchers used the Oncomine TCR Beta short-read assay to sequence DNA from cultured CD4+ T cells. The source of extracted genomic DNA was cultured CD4+ T cells. TCRdb called the PCR reads again in MiXCR, with one record for every CDR3 protein. In the table there are approximately 13,000 distinct CDR3 sequences, just under 30% of which are singletons. Treatment given: approximately nine-day PBMC culture with coronavirus spike peptide pools or control peptides (ViraFEST assay).

The chain joins TRBV24-1 to TRBJ1-1, with 8 bases fitting TRBD1. The sequence was obtained from a human donor who received a COVID-19 vaccine. This sample comprised CD4+ T cells from blood, cultured in vitro, obtained before SARS-CoV-2 vaccination. This CDR3 reads CATRSNGQGNTEAFF. The CDR3 DNA reads TGTGCCACCAGAAGTAACGGACAGGGGAACACTGAAGCTTTCTTT.